Each of the 9 T cell receptor beta chains below was sequenced from the same sample in a study of vaccination effects on CD4 cells after COVID-19. Sequencing was preceded by expansion of antigen-specific CD4+ T cells with viral peptide pools in the ViraFEST assay. Researchers isolated CD4+ T cells once around 11 days of culture had elapsed. Two doses of either BNT162b2 or mRNA-1273 were given to each participant. For these TCRs, the target antigens are not known. The protocol was immunoSEQ multiplex PCR, while the TCRdb copy is restricted to in-frame clones and leaves out a portion. The sample carries tens of thousands of clones, 75% to 85% recorded once. This sample comprised CD4+ T cells from PBMCs cultured with HCoV-OC43 spike peptides, obtained after COVID-19 vaccination. This sample's subset: HCoV-OC43 spike overlapping peptide pool stimulation. These receptors were obtained from a human donor who received a COVID-19 vaccine.

The chain combines TRBV6-1 with TRBJ2-3; the D is unclear. The length of the CDR3 is 14 residues. Germline V gene sequence: CDR1 MNHNS, CDR2 SASEGT. Between the trimmed V and J ends, which lost 2 bases and 0 bases, there was a span of 6 bases. In DNA form, the CDR3 reads TGTGCCAGCAGTGAAAAGGGAAGCACAGATACGCAGTATTTT. It is translated as CASSEKGSTDTQYF.

The J gene is TRBJ2-2, the V gene TRBV29-1; D is possibly TRBD1 (5 bases). This CDR3 is 14 amino acids long. The germline V gene has CDR1 SQVTM and CDR2 ANQGSEA. V was clipped by 4 bases and J by 3 bases, with 12 bases between them. CDR3 amino acids: CSVGLGLDTGELFF. CDR3 DNA: TGCAGCGTTGGTTTGGGGCTTGACACCGGGGAGCTGTTTTTT.

This chain links TRBV7-6 with TRBJ2-1, with 11 positions matching TRBD1. This CDR3 spans 15 amino acids. The germline CDR1 and CDR2 sequences are SGHVS and FNYEAQ. V lost 4 bases to trimming and J lost 7 bases; unmatched junction nucleotides: 6. This CDR3 reads CASSSDRGHGNEQFF. The CDR3 bases are TGTGCCAGCAGCTCGGACAGGGGGCACGGGAATGAGCAGTTCTTC.

V usage is TRBV18 and J usage is TRBJ1-3, with D possibly being TRBD1 (5 bases). Germline values: CDR1 KGHSH, CDR2 LQKENI. The CDR3 loop spans 16 amino acids. V gave up 4 bases and J gave up 3 bases, with 16 bases separating them. CDR3 nucleotides: TGTGCCAGCTCACTATTAGGGGCGACGGGTGGAAACACCATATATTTT. Translation gives CASSLLGATGGNTIYF.

The chain joins TRBV18 to TRBJ2-3; 8 nucleotides align to TRBD2. The CDR3 has 13 residues. Germline V gives CDR1 KGHSH, CDR2 LQKENI. The J segment lost 4 bases and the V segment lost 6 bases, leaving 3 bases of the junction unmatched. CDR3 sequence reads: CASSHGGADTQYF. The CDR3 DNA reads as TGTGCCAGCTCCCACGGGGGGGCAGATACGCAGTATTTT.

The V gene is TRBV4-1, the J gene TRBJ2-2; D may be TRBD1 or TRBD2 (5 bases each). The CDR3 sequence is 19 residues long. The germline V gene has CDR1 MGHRA and CDR2 YSYEKL. The V end was cut by 5 bases, the J end by 5 bases, with 27 bases between. The CDR3 sequence is CASSKRRAGTDVYTGELFF. CDR3 nucleotides: TGCGCCAGCAGCAAACGCAGGGCCGGGACGGATGTTTATACCGGGGAGCTGTTTTTT.

J is TRBJ1-2 and V is TRBV28, with a weak D call TRBD1 (5 bases). Trimming cost V 5 bases and J 13 bases, with 20 bases left between them. CDR1 is MDHEN, CDR2 SYDVKM, per germline. The CDR3 has 13 amino acids. CDR3 sequence: CASSPQRDGSFTF. CDR3 DNA: TGTGCCAGCAGTCCCCAACGGGACGGATCATTCACCTTC.

This rearrangement joins TRBV18 to TRBJ2-1, with 7 bases aligning to TRBD2. Trimming took 2 bases from V and 9 from J; bases not matched to a gene: 4. Germline lookup yields CDR1 KGHSH and CDR2 LQKENI. There are 13 residues in the CDR3. CDR3: CASSPAREGEQFF. CDR3 coding DNA: TGTGCCAGCTCACCAGCCAGGGAGGGTGAGCAGTTCTTC.

The CDR3 sequence: CASSPNRYEQYV. The DNA of the CDR3 is TGTGCCAGCAGCCCCAACCGGTACGAGCAGTACGTC. This chain links TRBV27 with TRBJ2-7; D unclear. This CDR3 contains 12 residues. V lost 6 bases, J lost 4 bases, and 10 bases lay in between. Germline loops: CDR1 MNHEY, CDR2 SMNVEV (reference sequence).